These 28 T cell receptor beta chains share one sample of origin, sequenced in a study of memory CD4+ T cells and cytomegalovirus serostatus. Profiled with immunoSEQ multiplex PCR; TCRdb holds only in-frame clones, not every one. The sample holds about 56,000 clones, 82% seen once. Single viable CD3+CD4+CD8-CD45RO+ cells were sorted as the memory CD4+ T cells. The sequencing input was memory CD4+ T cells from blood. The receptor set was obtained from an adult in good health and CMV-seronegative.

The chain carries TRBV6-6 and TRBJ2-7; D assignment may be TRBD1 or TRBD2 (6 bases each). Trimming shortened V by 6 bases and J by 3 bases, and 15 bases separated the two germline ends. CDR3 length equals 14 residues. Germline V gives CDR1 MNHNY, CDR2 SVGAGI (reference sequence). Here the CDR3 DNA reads TGTGCCAGCAGAGGGTCTGGGGGGCTCTACGAGCAGTACTTC. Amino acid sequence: CASRGSGGLYEQYF.

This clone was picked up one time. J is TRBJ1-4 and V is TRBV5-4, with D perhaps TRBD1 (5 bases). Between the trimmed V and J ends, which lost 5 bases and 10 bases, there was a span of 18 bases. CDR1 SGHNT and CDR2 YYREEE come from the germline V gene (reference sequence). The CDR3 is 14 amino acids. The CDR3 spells CASRAGTGKGKLFF. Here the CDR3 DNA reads TGTGCCAGCAGAGCCGGGACGGGGAAAGGAAAACTGTTTTTT.

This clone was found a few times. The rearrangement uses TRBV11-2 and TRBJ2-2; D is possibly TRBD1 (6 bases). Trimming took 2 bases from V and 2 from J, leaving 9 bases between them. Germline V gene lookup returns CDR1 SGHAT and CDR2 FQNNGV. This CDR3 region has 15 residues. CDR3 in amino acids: CASSLSRGNTGELFF. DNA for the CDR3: TGTGCCAGCAGCTTATCCAGGGGAAACACCGGGGAGCTGTTTTTT.

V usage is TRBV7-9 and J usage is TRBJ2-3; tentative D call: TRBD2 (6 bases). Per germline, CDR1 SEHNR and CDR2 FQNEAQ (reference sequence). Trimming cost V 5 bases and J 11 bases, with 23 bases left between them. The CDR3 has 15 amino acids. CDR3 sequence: CASSAGPLEVYGQYF. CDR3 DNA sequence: TGTGCCAGCAGCGCGGGACCCCTGGAGGTCTACGGGCAGTATTTT.

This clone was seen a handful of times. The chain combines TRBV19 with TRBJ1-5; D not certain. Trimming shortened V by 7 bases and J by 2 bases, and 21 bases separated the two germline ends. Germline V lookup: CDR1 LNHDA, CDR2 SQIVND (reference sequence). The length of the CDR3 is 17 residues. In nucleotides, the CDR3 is TGTGCCAGTACCTTAGGCGCGGCTAGCATAGGCAATCAGCCCCAGCATTTT. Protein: CASTLGAASIGNQPQHF. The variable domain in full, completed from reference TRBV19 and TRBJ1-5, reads DGGITQSPKYLFRKEGQNVTLSCEQNLNHDAMYWYRQDPGQGLRLIYYSQIVNDFQKGDIAEGYSVSREKKESFPLTVTSAQKNPTAFYLCASTLGAASIGNQPQHFGDGTRLSIL.

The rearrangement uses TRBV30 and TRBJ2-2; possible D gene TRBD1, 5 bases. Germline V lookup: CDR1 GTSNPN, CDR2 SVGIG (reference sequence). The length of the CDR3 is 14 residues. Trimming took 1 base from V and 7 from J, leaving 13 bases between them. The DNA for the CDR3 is TGTGCCTGGAGTGCGGCCTCAGGGTTCGGGGAGCTGTTTTTT. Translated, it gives CAWSAASGFGELFF.

CDR3 nucleotide sequence: TGTGCCAGCAGCGTCACAGGGCACACCGGGGAGCTGTTTTTT. Its protein is CASSVTGHTGELFF. V and J are TRBV9 and TRBJ2-2; D might be TRBD1 (6 bases). The germline gives CDR1 SGDLS, CDR2 YYNGEE. The CDR3 runs 14 residues. Trimming stripped 2 bases from V and 3 bases from J, with 8 bases between. Variable domain in full (rest from reference TRBV9 and TRBJ2-2): DSGVTQTPKHLITATGQRVTLRCSPRSGDLSVYWYQQSLDQGLQFLIQYYNGEERAKGNILERFSAQQFPDLHSELNLSSLELGDSALYFCASSVTGHTGELFFGEGSRLTVL.

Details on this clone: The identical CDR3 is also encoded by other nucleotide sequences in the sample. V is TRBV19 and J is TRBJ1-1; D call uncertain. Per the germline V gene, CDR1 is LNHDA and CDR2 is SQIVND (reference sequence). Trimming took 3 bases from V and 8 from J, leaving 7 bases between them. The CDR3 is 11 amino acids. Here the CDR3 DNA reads TGTGCCAGTAGTATCTGGACGGAAGCTTTCTTT. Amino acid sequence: CASSIWTEAFF.

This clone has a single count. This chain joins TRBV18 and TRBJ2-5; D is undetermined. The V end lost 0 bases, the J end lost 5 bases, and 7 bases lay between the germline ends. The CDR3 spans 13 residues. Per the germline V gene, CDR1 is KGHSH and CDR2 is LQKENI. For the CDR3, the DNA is TGTGCCAGCTCACCACCGATTTCGGAGACCCAGTACTTC. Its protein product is CASSPPISETQYF.

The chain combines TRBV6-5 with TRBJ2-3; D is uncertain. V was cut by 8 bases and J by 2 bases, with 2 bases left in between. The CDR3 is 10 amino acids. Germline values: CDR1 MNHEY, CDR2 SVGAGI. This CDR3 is CASFTDTQYF. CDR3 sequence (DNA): TGTGCCAGCTTCACAGATACGCAGTATTTT.

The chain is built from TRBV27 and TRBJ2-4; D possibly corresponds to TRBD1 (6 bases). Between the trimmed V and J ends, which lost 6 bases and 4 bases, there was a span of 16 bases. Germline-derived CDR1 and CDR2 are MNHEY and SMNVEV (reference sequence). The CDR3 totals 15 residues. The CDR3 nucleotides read TGTGCCAGCAGCGTCATCGGGACAAGTAAAAACATTCAGTACTTC. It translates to CASSVIGTSKNIQYF.

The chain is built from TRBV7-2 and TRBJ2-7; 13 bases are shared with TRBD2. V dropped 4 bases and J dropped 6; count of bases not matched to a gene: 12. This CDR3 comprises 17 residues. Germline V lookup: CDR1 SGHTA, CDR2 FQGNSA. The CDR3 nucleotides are TGTGCCAGCAGCTCAAGTCGACCGGGACTAGCGGGGTCCGAGCAGTACTTC. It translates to CASSSSRPGLAGSEQYF.

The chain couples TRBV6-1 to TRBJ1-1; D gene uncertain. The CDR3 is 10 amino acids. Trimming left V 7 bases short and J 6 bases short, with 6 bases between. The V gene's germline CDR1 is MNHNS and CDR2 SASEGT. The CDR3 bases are TGTGCCAGCATAATGGCTGAAGCTTTCTTT. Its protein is CASIMAEAFF.

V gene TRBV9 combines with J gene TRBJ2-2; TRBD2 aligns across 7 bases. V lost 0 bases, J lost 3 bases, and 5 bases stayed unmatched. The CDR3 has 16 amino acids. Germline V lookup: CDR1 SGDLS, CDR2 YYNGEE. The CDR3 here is CASSVAQAGYTGELFF. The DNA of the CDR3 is TGTGCCAGCAGCGTAGCTCAAGCGGGGTACACCGGGGAGCTGTTTTTT.

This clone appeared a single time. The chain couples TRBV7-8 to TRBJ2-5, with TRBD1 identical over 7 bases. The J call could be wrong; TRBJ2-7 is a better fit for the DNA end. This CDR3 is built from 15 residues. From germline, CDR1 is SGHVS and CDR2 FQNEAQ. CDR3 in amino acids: CASSQRRQGSYEQYF. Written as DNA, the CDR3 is TGTGCCAGCAGCCAACGTAGACAGGGTTCCTACGAGCAGTACTTC.

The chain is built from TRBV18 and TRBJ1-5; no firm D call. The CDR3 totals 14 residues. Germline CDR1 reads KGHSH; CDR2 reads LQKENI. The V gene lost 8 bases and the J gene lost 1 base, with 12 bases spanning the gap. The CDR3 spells CASGSTPSNQPQHF. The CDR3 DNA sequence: TGTGCCAGCGGATCAACTCCCAGCAATCAGCCCCAGCATTTT.

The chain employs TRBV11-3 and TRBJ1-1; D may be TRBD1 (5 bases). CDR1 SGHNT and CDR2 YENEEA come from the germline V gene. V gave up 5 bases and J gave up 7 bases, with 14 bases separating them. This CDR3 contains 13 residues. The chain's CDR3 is CASSVRVGGEAFF. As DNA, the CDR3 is TGTGCCAGCAGCGTCAGGGTTGGCGGTGAAGCTTTCTTT.

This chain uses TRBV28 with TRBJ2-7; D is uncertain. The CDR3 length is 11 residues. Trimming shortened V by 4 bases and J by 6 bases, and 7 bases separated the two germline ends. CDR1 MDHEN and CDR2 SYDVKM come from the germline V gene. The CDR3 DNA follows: TGTGCCAGCAGTTATAAGGGCGAGCAGTACTTC. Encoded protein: CASSYKGEQYF.

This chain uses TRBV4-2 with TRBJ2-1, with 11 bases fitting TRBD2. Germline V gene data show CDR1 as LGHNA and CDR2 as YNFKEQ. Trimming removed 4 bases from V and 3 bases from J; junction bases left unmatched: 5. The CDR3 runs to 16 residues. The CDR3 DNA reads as TGTGCCAGCAGCCTCCCGGGACTAGCGGTCTACAATGAGCAGTTCTTC. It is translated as CASSLPGLAVYNEQFF.

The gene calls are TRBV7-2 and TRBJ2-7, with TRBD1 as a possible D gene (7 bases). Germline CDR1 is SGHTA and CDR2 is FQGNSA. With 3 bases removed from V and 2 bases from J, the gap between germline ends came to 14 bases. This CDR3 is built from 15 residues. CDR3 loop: CASSFMGGTAYEQYF. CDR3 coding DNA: TGTGCCAGCAGCTTCATGGGCGGGACAGCCTACGAGCAGTACTTC.

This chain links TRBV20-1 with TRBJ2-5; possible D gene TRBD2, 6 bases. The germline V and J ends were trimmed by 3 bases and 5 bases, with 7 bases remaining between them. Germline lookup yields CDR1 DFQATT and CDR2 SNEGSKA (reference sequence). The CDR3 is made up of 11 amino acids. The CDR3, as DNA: TGCAGTGCTAGGACTAGGGAGACCCAGTACTTC. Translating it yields CSARTRETQYF.

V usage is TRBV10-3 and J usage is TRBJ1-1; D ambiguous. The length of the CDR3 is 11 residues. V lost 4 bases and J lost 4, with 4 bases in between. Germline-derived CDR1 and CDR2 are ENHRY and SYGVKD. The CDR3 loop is CAISGGTEAFF. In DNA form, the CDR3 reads TGTGCCATCAGTGGAGGCACTGAAGCTTTCTTT.

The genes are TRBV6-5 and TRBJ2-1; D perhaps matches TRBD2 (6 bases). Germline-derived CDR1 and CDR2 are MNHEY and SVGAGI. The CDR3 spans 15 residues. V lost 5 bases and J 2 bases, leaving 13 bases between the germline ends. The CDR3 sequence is CASSGGWSAYNEQFF. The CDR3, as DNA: TGTGCCAGCAGTGGAGGGTGGTCAGCCTACAATGAGCAGTTCTTC.

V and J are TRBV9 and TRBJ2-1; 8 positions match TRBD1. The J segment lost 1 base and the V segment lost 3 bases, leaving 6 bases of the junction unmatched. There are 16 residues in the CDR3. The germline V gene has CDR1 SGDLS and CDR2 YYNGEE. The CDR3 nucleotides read TGTGCCAGCAGCGCCGGGACAGGAAGATCCTACAATGAGCAGTTCTTC. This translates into CASSAGTGRSYNEQFF. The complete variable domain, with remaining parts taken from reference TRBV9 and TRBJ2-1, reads DSGVTQTPKHLITATGQRVTLRCSPRSGDLSVYWYQQSLDQGLQFLIQYYNGEERAKGNILERFSAQQFPDLHSELNLSSLELGDSALYFCASSAGTGRSYNEQFFGPGTRLTVL.

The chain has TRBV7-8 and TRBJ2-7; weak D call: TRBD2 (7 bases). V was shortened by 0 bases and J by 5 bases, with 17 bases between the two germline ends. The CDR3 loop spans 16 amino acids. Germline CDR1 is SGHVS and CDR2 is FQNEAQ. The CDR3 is CASSLAPRGAVNEQYF. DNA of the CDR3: TGTGCCAGCAGCTTAGCGCCTCGGGGGGCAGTTAACGAGCAGTACTTC.

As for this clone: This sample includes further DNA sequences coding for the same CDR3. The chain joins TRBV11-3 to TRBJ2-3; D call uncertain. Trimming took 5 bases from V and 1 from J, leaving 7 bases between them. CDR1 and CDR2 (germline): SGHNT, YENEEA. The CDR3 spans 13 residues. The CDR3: CASSHRGTDTQYF. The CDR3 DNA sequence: TGTGCCAGCAGCCATAGGGGCACAGATACGCAGTATTTT. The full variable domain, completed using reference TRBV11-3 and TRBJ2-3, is EAGVVQSPRYKIIEKKQPVAFWCNPISGHNTLYWYLQNLGQGPELLIRYENEEAVDDSQLPKDRFSAERLKGVDSTLKIQPAELGDSAVYLCASSHRGTDTQYFGPGTRLTVL.

CDR3 region: CASSLTSGGGNTGELFF. CDR3 in DNA: TGTGCCAGCAGCTTAACTAGCGGGGGTGGGAACACCGGGGAGCTGTTTTTT. This chain links TRBV7-2 with TRBJ2-2; 11 nucleotides agree with TRBD2. The CDR3 loop spans 17 amino acids. CDR1 and CDR2 from the germline V gene are SGHTA and FQGNSA. Unmatched junction bases numbered 3, after V lost 2 bases and J lost 1 base.

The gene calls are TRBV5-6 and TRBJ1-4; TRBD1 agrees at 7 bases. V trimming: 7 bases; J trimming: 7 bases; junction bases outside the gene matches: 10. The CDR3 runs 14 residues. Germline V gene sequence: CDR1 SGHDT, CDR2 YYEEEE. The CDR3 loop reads CASGTGAVGEKLFF. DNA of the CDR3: TGTGCCAGCGGCACAGGGGCTGTGGGTGAAAAACTGTTTTTT.